The clone carrying this T cell receptor (beta chain) was recorded many times. Its cognate antigen is unknown. Germline CDR1 reads LGHNA; CDR2 reads YNFKEQ. V dropped 0 bases and J dropped 4 bases, with 7 bases sitting between them. The CDR3 extends over 13 amino acids. The data were obtained in a study of response to subunit inactivated influenza vaccine. The study's findings and limits: Authors proposed each seasonal influenza vaccination draws in few new T cells.

TCRdb called the RT-PCR reads again in MiXCR, with one record for every CDR3 protein. This sample carries hundreds of thousands of distinct CDR3 sequences, less than 20% of them seen once, and the ten largest clones take around 9.9%. The source is a man in his forties or fifties who received an inactivated influenza vaccine. The sequenced sample was PBMCs from blood, obtained more than 4 days after vaccination. The gene calls are TRBV4-2 and TRBJ2-7; weak D call: TRBD1 (5 bases). The CDR3 is CASSQEYRYEQYF. Here the CDR3 DNA reads TGTGCCAGCAGCCAAGAATACAGGTACGAGCAGTACTTC.